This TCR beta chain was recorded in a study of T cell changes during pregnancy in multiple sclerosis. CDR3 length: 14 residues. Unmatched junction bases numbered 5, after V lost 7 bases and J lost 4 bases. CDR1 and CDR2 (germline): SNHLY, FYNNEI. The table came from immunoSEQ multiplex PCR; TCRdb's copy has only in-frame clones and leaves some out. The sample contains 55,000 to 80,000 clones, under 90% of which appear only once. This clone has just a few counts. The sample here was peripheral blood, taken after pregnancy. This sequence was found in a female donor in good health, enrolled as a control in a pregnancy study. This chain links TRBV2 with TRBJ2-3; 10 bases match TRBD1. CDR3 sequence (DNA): TGTGCCAGCAACCGGGACAGGGGAGCAGATACGCAGTATTTT. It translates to CASNRDRGADTQYF.